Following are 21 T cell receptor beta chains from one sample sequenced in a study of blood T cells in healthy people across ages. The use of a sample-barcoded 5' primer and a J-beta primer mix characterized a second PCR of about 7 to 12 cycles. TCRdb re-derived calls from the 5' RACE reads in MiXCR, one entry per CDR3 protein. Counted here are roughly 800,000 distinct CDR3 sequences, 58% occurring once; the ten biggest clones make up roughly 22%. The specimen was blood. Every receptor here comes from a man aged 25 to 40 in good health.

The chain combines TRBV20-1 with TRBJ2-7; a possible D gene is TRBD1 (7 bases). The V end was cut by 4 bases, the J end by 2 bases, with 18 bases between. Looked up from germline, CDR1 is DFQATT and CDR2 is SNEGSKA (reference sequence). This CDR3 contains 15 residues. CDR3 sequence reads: CSAKRGDSYTYEQYF. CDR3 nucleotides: TGCAGTGCTAAGAGGGGGGACAGCTACACCTACGAGCAGTACTTC.

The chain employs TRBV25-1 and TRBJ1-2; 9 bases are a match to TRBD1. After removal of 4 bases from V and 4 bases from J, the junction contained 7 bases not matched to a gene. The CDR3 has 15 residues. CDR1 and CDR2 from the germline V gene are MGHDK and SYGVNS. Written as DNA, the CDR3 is TGTGCCAGCAGTGCGACAGGGGGGGTTATCTATGGCTACACCTTC. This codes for CASSATGGVIYGYTF.

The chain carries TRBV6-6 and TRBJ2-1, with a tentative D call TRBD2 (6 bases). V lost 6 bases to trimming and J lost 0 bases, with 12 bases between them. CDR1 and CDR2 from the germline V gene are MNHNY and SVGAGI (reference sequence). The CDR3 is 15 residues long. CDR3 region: CASRGLQYSYNEQFF. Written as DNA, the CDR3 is TGTGCCAGCAGGGGACTCCAATACTCCTACAATGAGCAGTTCTTC.

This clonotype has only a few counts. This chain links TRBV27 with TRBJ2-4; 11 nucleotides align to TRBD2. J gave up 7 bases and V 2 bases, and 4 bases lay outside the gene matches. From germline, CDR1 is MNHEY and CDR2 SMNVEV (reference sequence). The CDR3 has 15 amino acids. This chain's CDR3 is CASSLVAGGRNIQYF. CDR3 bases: TGTGCCAGCAGTTTAGTAGCGGGGGGGCGGAACATTCAGTACTTC.

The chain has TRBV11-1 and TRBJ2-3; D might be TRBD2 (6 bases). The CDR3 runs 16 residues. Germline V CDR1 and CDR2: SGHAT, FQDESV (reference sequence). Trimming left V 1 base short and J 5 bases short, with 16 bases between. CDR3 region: CASSLGGDVRVDTQYF. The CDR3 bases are TGTGCCAGCAGCTTAGGGGGGGACGTGAGAGTAGATACGCAGTATTTT.

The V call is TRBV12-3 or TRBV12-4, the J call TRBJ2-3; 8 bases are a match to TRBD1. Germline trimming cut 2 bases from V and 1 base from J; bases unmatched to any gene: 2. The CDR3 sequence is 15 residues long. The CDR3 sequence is CASSLPTGGTDTQYF. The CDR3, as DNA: TGTGCCAGCAGTTTACCGACAGGGGGCACAGATACGCAGTATTTT.

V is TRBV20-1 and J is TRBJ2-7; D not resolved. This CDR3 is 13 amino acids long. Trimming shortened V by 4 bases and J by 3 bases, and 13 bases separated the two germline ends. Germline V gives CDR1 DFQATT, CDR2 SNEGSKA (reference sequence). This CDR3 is CSATGRDYYEQYF. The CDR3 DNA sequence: TGCAGTGCTACCGGGCGAGATTACTACGAGCAGTACTTC.

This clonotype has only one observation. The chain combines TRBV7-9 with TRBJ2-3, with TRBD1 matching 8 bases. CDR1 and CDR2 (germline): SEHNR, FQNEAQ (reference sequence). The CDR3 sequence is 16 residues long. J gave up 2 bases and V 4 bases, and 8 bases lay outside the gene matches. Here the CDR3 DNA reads TGTGCCAGCAGCTCAACAGGGGGTTCCTTCACAGATACGCAGTATTTT. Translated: CASSSTGGSFTDTQYF.

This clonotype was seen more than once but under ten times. The CDR3 DNA reads TGCAGTGCTTTGCTCCGGGACTCCAATGAGCAGTTCTTC. Translating it yields CSALLRDSNEQFF. V and J are TRBV20-1 and TRBJ2-1, with a possible D match to TRBD2 (6 bases). Germline CDR1 DFQATT, CDR2 SNEGSKA (reference sequence). The CDR3 is made up of 13 amino acids. Trimming removed 5 bases at V and 6 bases at J, with 14 bases between.

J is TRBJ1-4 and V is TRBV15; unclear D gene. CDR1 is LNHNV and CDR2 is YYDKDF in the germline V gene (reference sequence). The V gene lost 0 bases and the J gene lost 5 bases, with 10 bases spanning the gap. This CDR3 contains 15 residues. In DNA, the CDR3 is TGTGCCACCAGCAGAGACGCTGGAGAGAATGAAAAACTGTTTTTT. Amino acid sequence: CATSRDAGENEKLFF.

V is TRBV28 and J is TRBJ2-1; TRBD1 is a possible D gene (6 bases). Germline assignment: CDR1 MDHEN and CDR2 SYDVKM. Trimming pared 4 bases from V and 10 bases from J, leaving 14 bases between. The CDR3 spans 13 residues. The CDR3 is CASSWDTPYEQFF. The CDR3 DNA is TGTGCCAGCAGTTGGGACACCCCCTACGAGCAGTTCTTC.

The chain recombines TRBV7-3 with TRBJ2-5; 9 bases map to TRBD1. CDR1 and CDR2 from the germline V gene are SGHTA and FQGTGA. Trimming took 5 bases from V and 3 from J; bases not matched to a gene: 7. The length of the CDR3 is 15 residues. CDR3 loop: CASSLNRGREETQYF. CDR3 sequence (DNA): TGTGCCAGCAGCCTAAACAGGGGGCGCGAAGAGACCCAGTACTTC. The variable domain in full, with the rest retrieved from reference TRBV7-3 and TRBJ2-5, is GAGVSQTPSNKVTEKGKYVELRCDPISGHTALYWYRQSLGQGPEFLIYFQGTGAADDSGLPNDRFFAVRPEGSVSTLKIQRTERGDSAVYLCASSLNRGREETQYFGPGTRLLVL.

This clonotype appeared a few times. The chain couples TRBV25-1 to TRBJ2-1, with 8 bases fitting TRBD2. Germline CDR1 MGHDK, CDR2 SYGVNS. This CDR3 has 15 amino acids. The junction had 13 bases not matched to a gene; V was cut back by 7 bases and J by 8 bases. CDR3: CASNSGEREIDEQFF. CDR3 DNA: TGTGCCAGCAACTCGGGGGAGCGGGAGATCGATGAGCAGTTCTTC.

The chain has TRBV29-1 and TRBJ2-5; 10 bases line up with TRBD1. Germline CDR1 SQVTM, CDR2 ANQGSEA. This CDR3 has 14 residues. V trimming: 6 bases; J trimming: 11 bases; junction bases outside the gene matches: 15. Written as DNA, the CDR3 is TGCAGCGTCGATACCGGGACAGGGGTTAATGAGCAGTACTTC. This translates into CSVDTGTGVNEQYF.

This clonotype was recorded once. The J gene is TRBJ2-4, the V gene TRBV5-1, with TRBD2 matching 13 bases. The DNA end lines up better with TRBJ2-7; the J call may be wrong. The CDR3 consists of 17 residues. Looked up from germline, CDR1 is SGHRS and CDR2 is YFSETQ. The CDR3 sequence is CASSRGLAGDLSYEQYF. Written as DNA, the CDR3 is TGCGCCAGCAGCCGAGGACTAGCGGGGGACCTCTCCTACGAGCAGTACTTC.

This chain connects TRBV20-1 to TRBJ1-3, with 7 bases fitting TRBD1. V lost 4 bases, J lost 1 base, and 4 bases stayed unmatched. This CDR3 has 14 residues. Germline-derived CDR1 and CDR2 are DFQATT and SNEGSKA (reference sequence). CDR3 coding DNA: TGCAGTGCTAATGACAGGGTGTCTGGAAACACCATATATTTT. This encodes CSANDRVSGNTIYF.

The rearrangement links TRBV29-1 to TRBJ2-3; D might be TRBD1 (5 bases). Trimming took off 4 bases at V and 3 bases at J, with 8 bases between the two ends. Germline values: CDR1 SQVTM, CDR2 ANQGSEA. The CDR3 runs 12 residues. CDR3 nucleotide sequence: TGCAGCGTTGGAAAGGGGACAGATACGCAGTATTTT. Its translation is CSVGKGTDTQYF.

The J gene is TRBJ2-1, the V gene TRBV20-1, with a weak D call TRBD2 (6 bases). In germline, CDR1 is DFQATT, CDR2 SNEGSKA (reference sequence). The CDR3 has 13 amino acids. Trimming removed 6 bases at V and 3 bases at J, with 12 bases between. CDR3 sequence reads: CSAQASDYNEQFF. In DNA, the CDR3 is TGCAGTGCCCAGGCTAGCGACTACAATGAGCAGTTCTTC.

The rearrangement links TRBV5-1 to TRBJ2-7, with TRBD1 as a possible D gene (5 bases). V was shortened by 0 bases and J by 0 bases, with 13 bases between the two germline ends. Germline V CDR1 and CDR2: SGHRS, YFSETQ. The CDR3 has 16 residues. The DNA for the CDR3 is TGCGCCAGCAGCTTGGTCCGTACAGGAAGCTCCTACGAGCAGTACTTC. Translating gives CASSLVRTGSSYEQYF.

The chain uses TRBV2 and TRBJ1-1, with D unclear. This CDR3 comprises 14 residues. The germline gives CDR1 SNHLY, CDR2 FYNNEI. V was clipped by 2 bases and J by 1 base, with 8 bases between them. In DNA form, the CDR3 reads TGTGCCAGCAGTGAAACCAGCACGAACACTGAAGCTTTCTTT. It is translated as CASSETSTNTEAFF.

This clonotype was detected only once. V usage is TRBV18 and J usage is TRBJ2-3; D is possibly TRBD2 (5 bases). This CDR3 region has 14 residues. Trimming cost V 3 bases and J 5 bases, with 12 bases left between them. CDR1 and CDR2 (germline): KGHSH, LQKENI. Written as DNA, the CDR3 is TGTGCCAGCTCACCCATGATGCGGGTAGATACGCAGTATTTT. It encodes CASSPMMRVDTQYF.